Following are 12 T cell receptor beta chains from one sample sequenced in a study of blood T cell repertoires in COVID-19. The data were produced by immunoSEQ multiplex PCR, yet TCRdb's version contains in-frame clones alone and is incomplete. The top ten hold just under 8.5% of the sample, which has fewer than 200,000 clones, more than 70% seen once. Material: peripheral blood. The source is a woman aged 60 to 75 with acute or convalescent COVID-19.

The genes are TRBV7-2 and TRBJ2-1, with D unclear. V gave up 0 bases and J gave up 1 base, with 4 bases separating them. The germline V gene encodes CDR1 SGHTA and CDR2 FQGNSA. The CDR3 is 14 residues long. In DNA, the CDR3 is TGTGCCAGCAGCTTAGCGACTTCCTACAATGAGCAGTTCTTC. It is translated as CASSLATSYNEQFF.

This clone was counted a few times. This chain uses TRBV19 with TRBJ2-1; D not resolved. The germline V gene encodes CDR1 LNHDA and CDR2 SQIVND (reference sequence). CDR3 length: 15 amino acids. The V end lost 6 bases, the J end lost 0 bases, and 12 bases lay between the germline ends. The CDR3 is CASSPREVSYNEQFF. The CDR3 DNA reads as TGTGCCAGTAGCCCGCGTGAGGTCTCCTACAATGAGCAGTTCTTC.

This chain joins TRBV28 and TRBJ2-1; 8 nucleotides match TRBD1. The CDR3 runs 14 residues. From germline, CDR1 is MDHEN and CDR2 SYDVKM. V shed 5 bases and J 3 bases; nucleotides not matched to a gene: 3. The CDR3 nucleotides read TGTGCCAGCAGTGGACAGGGAAACTACAATGAGCAGTTCTTC. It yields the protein CASSGQGNYNEQFF. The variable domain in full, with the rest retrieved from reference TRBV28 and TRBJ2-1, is DVKVTQSSRYLVKRTGEKVFLECVQDMDHENMFWYRQDPGLGLRLIYFSYDVKMKEKGDIPEGYSVSREKKERFSLILESASTNQTSMYLCASSGQGNYNEQFFGPGTRLTVL.

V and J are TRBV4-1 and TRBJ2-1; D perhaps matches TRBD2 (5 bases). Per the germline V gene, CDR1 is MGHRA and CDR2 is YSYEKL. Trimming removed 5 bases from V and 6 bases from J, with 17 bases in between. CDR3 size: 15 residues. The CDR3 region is CASSLPSLFRNEQFF. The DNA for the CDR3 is TGCGCCAGCAGCTTGCCTAGCCTGTTTCGCAATGAGCAGTTCTTC.

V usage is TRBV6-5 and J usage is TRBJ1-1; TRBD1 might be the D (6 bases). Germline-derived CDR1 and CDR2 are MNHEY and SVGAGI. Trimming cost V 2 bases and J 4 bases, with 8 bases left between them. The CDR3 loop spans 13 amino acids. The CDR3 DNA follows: TGTGCCAGCAGTTACCAGGGGATCACTGAAGCTTTCTTT. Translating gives CASSYQGITEAFF.

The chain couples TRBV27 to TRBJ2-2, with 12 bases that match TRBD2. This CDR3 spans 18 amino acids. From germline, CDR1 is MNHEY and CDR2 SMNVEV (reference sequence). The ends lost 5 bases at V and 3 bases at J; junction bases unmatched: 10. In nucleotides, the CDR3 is TGTGCCAGCAGTCCCCAGGGGACTAGCGGGTTTCACACCGGGGAGCTGTTTTTT. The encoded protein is CASSPQGTSGFHTGELFF.

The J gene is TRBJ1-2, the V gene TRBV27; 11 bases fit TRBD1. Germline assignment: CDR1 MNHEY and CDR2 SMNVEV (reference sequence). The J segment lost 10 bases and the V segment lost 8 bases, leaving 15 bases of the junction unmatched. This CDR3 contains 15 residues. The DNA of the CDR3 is TGTGCCAGCGGAAAGGGGGGACAGGGGGGTGAGGCCTACACCTTC. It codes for CASGKGGQGGEAYTF.

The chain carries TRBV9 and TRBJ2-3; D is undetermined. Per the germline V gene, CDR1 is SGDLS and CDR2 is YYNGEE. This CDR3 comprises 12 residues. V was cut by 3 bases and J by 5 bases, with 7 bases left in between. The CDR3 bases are TGTGCCAGCAGCGGGCTCAGAGATACGCAGTATTTT. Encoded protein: CASSGLRDTQYF.

CDR3 DNA: TGCGCCAGCAGCCATCGGACAGTCTACGAGCAGTACGTC. Its translation is CASSHRTVYEQYV. The chain combines TRBV5-1 with TRBJ2-7; a weak D match, TRBD1 (6 bases). Trimming shortened V by 4 bases and J by 3 bases, and 11 bases separated the two germline ends. This CDR3 has 13 amino acids. The germline V gene encodes CDR1 SGHRS and CDR2 YFSETQ.

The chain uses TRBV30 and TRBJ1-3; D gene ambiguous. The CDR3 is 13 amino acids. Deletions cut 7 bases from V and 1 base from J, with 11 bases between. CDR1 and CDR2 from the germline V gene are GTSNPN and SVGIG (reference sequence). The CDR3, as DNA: TGTGCCTCCGGGAAGGTTTCTGGAAACACCATATATTTT. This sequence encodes CASGKVSGNTIYF.

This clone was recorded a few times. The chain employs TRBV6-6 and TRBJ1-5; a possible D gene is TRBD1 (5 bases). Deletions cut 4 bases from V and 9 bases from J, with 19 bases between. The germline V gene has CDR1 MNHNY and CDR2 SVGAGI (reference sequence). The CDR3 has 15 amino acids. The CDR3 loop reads CASSSTRGGARPQHF. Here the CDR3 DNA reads TGTGCCAGCAGTTCGACCCGGGGGGGAGCGCGGCCCCAGCATTTT.

The CDR3 loop is CATSDRTGRRGYTF. In DNA, the CDR3 is TGTGCCACCAGTGATCGGACAGGGCGACGGGGCTACACCTTC. This chain links TRBV24-1 with TRBJ1-2; 8 positions match TRBD1. The CDR3 runs to 14 residues. CDR1 is KGHDR and CDR2 is SFDVKD in the germline V gene. With V trimmed by 3 bases and J by 8 bases, 7 bases remained unmatched.